This TCR beta chain was identified in a study of patients and donors after allogeneic stem cell transplantation. Each CDR3 protein is one row after TCRdb ran MiXCR on the RT-PCR reads. The top ten clones hold 6% to 8% of a sample with about 410,000 distinct CDR3 sequences, 16% of them seen once. CDR1 and CDR2 from the germline V gene are SGHAT and FQNNGV. CDR3 length: 15 amino acids. The V and J ends lost 0 bases and 5 bases respectively, with 14 bases between them. This clonotype originated in a human donor who was either an allogeneic HSCT recipient or a stem cell or donor lymphocyte infusion donor (not recorded which). It is not recorded whose cells these are; they may come from a transplant donor. Material: blood, either unsorted or a sorted T cell fraction (not recorded which). This rearrangement joins TRBV11-2 to TRBJ2-7; D uncertain. The CDR3 protein is CASSLDFWGINEQYF. The CDR3 DNA sequence: TGTGCCAGCAGCTTAGATTTTTGGGGAATCAACGAGCAGTACTTC.